Sequencing of this T cell receptor beta chain was carried out in a study of cytomegalovirus exposure and HLA in healthy donors. Study details: Within an early data release were 65 million to 90 million unique TCRs drawn from HLA-typed donors. Researchers found that about 84% of 300 to 450 genotyped donors fell within the Caucasian-associated ancestry cluster. General study points: Equally common other TCR beta chains were less clonally expanded than HLA-associated ones, a later analysis found.

Of note for this clone: No antigen is known for it.

With 2 bases removed from V and 1 base from J, the gap between germline ends came to 14 bases. CDR1 is SGHRS, CDR2 YFSETQ, per germline. The CDR3 loop spans 16 amino acids. Both 60 Vbeta primers and 13 Jbeta primers went into the PCR. Sequencing was performed with immunoSEQ multiplex PCR; in TCRdb, only in-frame clones are kept and a portion is missing. The table shows 45,000 to 65,000 clones, with approximately 77% occurring only once. Sequencing was performed on PBMCs. The sequence came from a woman aged 18-30 years in good health and CMV-seronegative. This chain connects TRBV5-1 to TRBJ2-3; D is perhaps TRBD1 (6 bases). The CDR3 DNA reads TGCGCCAGCAGCTTAGGGGGAGCCGAGGGCACAGATACGCAGTATTTT. Amino acids: CASSLGGAEGTDTQYF.